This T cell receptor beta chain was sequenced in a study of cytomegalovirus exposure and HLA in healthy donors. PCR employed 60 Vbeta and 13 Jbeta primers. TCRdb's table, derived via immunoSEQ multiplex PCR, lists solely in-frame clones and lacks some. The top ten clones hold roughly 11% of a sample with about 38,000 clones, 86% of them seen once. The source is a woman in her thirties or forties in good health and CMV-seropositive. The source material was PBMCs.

Here the CDR3 DNA reads TGTGCCAGCAGTTACTATAGGACAGGGGGATATGGCTACACCTTC. It is translated as CASSYYRTGGYGYTF. The rearrangement joins TRBV6-5 to TRBJ1-2, with 10 bases that match TRBD1. V shed 1 base and J 5 bases; nucleotides not matched to a gene: 4. The CDR3 has 15 residues. CDR1 is MNHEY and CDR2 is SVGAGI in the germline V gene.